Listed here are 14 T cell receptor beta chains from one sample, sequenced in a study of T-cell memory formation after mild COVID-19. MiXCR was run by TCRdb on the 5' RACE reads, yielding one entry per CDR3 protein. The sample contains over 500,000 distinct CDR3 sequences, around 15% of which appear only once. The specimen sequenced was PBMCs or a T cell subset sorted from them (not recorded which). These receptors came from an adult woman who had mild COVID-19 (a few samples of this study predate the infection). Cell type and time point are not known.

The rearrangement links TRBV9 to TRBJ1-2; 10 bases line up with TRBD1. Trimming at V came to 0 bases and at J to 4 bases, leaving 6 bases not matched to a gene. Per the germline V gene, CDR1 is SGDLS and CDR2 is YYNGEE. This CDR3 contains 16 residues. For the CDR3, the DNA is TGTGCCAGCAGCGTAGGAGGGGACAGGGGCCTCTATGGCTACACCTTC. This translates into CASSVGGDRGLYGYTF.

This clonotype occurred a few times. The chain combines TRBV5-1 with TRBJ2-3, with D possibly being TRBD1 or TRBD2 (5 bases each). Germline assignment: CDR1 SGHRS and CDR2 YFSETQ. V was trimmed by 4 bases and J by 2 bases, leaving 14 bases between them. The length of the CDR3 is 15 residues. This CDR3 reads CASSPGPDVTDTQYF. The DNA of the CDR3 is TGCGCCAGCAGCCCGGGACCTGATGTCACAGATACGCAGTATTTT.

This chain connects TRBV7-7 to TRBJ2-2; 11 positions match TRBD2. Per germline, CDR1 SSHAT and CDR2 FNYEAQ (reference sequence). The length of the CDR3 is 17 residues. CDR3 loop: CASLPGLAAANTGELFF. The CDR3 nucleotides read TGTGCTAGCCTTCCGGGACTAGCGGCTGCGAACACCGGGGAGCTGTTTTTT. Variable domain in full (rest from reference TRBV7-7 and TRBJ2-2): GAGVSQSPRYKVTKRGQDVTLRCDPISSHATLYWYQQALGQGPEFLTYFNYEAQPDKSGLPSDRFSAERPEGSISTLTIQRTEQRDSAMYRCASLPGLAAANTGELFFGEGSRLTVL.

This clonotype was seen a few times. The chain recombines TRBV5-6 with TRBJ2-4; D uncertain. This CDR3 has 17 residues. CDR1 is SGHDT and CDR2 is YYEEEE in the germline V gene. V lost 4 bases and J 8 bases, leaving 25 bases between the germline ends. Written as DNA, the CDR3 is TGTGCCAGCAGCCTTGCTTACACGGGCAGCTTTCCGGACATTCAGTACTTC. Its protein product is CASSLAYTGSFPDIQYF.

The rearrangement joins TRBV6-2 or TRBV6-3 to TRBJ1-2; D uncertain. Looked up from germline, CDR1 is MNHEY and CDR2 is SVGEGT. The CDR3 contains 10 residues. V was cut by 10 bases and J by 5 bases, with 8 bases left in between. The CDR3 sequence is CATGIYGYTF. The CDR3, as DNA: TGTGCCACCGGGATTTATGGCTACACCTTC.

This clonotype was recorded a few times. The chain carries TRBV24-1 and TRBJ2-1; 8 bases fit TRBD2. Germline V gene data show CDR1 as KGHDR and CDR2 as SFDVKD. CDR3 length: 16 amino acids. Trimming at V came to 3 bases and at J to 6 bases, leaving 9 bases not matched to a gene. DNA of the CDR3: TGTGCCACCAGTGATCACGGCGGGAGGAAGCTCAATGAGCAGTTCTTC. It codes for CATSDHGGRKLNEQFF.

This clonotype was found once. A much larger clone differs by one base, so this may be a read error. The CDR3 reads CASGMETQYF. CDR3 sequence (DNA): TGTGCCAGCGGAATGGAGACCCAGTACTTC. This sequence joins TRBV11-1 and TRBJ2-5; D call uncertain. Deletions cut 8 bases from V and 5 bases from J, with 6 bases between. The CDR3 covers 10 residues. Germline assignment: CDR1 SGHAT and CDR2 FQDESV (reference sequence).

The CDR3 spells CASSLLTTGGYSGANVLTF. The CDR3 DNA follows: TGCGCCAGCAGCTTGTTAACGACAGGAGGCTACTCTGGGGCCAACGTCCTGACTTTC. The V gene is TRBV5-1, the J gene TRBJ2-6, with a possible D match to TRBD1 (6 bases). This CDR3 has 19 amino acids. Germline-derived CDR1 and CDR2 are SGHRS and YFSETQ. Trimming cost V 1 base and J 0 bases, with 17 bases left between them. The complete variable domain, with remaining parts taken from reference TRBV5-1 and TRBJ2-6, reads KAGVTQTPRYLIKTRGQQVTLSCSPISGHRSVSWYQQTPGQGLQFLFEYFSETQRNKGNFPGRFSGRQFSNSRSEMNVSTLELGDSALYLCASSLLTTGGYSGANVLTFGAGSRLTVL.

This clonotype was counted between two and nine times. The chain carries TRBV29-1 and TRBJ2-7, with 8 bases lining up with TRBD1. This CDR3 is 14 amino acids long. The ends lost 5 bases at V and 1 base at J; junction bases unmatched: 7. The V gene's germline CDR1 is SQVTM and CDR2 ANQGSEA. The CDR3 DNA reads TGCAGCGTTCTAGACAGGGGAGCATCCTACGAGCAGTACTTC. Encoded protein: CSVLDRGASYEQYF.

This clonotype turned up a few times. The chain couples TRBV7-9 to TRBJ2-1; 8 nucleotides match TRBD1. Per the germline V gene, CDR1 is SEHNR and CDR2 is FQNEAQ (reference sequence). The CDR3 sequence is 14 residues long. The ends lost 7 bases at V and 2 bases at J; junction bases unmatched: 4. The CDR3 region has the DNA TGTGCCAGCAATGACAGGGGACCCTACAATGAGCAGTTCTTC. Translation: CASNDRGPYNEQFF.

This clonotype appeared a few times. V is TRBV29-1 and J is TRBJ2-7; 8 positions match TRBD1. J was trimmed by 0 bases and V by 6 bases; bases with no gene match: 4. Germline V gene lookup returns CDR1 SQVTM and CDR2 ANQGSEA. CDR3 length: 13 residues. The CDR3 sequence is CSVNDRGSYEQYF. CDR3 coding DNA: TGCAGCGTCAATGACAGGGGCTCCTACGAGCAGTACTTC.

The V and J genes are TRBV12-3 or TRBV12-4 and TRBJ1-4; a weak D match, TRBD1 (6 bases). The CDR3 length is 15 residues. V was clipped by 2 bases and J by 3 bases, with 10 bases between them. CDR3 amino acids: CASSLKGEANEKLFF. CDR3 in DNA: TGTGCCAGCAGTTTAAAGGGGGAAGCTAATGAAAAACTGTTTTTT.

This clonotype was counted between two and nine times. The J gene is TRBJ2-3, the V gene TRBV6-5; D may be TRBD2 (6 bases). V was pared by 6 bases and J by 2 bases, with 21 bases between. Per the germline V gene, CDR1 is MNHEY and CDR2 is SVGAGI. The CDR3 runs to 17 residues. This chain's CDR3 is CASSQSAGRRDTDTQYF. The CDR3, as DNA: TGTGCCAGCAGCCAATCTGCGGGGAGGCGGGACACAGATACGCAGTATTTT.

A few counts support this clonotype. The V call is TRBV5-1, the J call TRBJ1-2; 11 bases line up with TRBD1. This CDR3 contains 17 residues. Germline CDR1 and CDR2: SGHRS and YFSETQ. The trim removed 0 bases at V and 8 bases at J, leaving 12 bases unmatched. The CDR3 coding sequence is TGCGCCAGCAGCTTGGATCCTGGGACAGGGGGGACAAGCGGCTACACCTTC. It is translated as CASSLDPGTGGTSGYTF.